Presented here are 31 T cell receptor beta chains from one specimen sequenced in a study of Ad26.COV2.S vaccination and SARS-CoV-2 variants. Specified treatment: about 20 received Ad26.COV2.S at low or high dose, single or two shots; 5 received placebo; per-sample allocation not given. Sampling was performed 63 days after the first vaccine or placebo injection. Assay used: immunoSEQ multiplex PCR; TCRdb lists only in-frame clones, some missing. The sample has hundreds of thousands of clones; about nine tenths are singletons. The sequences come from peripheral blood, collected in a trial of Ad26.COV2.S vaccine versus placebo. The source of these receptors is a person between 18 and 60 years old who received the Ad26.COV2.S COVID-19 vaccine or a placebo.

The V gene is TRBV2, the J gene TRBJ2-2; possibly TRBD1 or TRBD2 for D (5 bases each). The CDR3 runs to 14 residues. V lost 1 base and J 6 bases, leaving 9 bases between the germline ends. Germline V gene sequence: CDR1 SNHLY, CDR2 FYNNEI. The CDR3 region has the DNA TGTGCCAGCAGTGAAGATACGGGGCCCGGGGAGCTGTTTTTT. Amino acids: CASSEDTGPGELFF.

This chain connects TRBV20-1 to TRBJ2-2; 7 nucleotides match TRBD2. The CDR3 extends over 14 amino acids. Germline V gene lookup returns CDR1 DFQATT and CDR2 SNEGSKA (reference sequence). Trimming took 3 bases from V and 5 from J; bases not matched to a gene: 6. The chain's CDR3 is CSASSGLDTGELFF. CDR3 nucleotides: TGCAGTGCTAGTTCCGGACTAGATACCGGGGAGCTGTTTTTT.

The CDR3, as DNA: TGTGCCAGCAGCTTAGCTGGCGGGGGGGCTTTTGAGCAGTTCTTC. It codes for CASSLAGGGAFEQFF. The chain combines TRBV7-6 with TRBJ2-1, with 9 bases lining up with TRBD2. V lost 0 bases, J lost 9 bases, and 6 bases stayed unmatched. Germline-derived CDR1 and CDR2 are SGHVS and FNYEAQ. The CDR3 runs to 15 residues. The variable domain in full, with the rest retrieved from reference TRBV7-6 and TRBJ2-1, is GAGVSQSPRYKVTKRGQDVALRCDPISGHVSLYWYRQALGQGPEFLTYFNYEAQQDKSGLPNDRFSAERPEGSISTLTIQRTEQRDSAMYRCASSLAGGGAFEQFFGPGTRLTVL.

The chain uses TRBV11-2 and TRBJ1-1; no clear D. Trimming left V 4 bases short and J 0 bases short, with 9 bases between. The germline gives CDR1 SGHAT, CDR2 FQNNGV. This CDR3 comprises 14 residues. The DNA of the CDR3 is TGTGCCAGCAGCTCCTGGCCTATGAACACTGAAGCTTTCTTT. Protein: CASSSWPMNTEAFF.

The chain employs TRBV27 and TRBJ1-5; 10 nucleotides align to TRBD1. J was trimmed by 0 bases and V by 5 bases; bases with no gene match: 7. CDR3 length: 17 residues. Germline V gene lookup returns CDR1 MNHEY and CDR2 SMNVEV (reference sequence). The CDR3 is CASSRSGQGGSNQPQHF. CDR3 bases: TGTGCCAGCAGTCGCTCAGGACAGGGGGGTAGCAATCAGCCCCAGCATTTT.

The V and J genes are TRBV19 and TRBJ1-3; tentative D call: TRBD1 (5 bases). CDR3 size: 16 residues. Germline V gene lookup returns CDR1 LNHDA and CDR2 SQIVND (reference sequence). Trimming stripped 0 bases from V and 3 bases from J, with 12 bases between. CDR3 sequence reads: CASSIDEGSFGNTIYF. The CDR3 region has the DNA TGTGCCAGTAGTATAGACGAGGGGTCCTTTGGAAACACCATATATTTT.

The rearrangement links TRBV18 to TRBJ1-1; maybe TRBD1 (5 bases). V was clipped by 5 bases and J by 1 base, with 11 bases between them. The CDR3 covers 14 residues. Germline CDR1 is KGHSH and CDR2 is LQKENI. CDR3 DNA sequence: TGTGCCAGCTCAGGGGGAGCGTCGAACACTGAAGCTTTCTTT. Its protein product is CASSGGASNTEAFF.

Only a few counts were recorded for this clone. CDR3: CASSSLPGPLPTNEKLFF. CDR3 DNA: TGTGCCAGCAGCTCCCTACCGGGGCCTCTTCCAACTAATGAAAAACTGTTTTTT. The V call is TRBV7-6, the J call TRBJ1-4; TRBD1 might be the D (5 bases). Germline V gene lookup returns CDR1 SGHVS and CDR2 FNYEAQ. The CDR3 contains 18 residues. Deletions cut 4 bases from V and 0 bases from J, with 18 bases between.

The rearrangement joins TRBV19 to TRBJ1-1; D unresolved. The ends were cut back, 4 bases at V and 6 bases at J, with 18 bases in the middle. CDR3 length equals 15 residues. In germline, CDR1 is LNHDA, CDR2 SQIVND (reference sequence). Written as DNA, the CDR3 is TGTGCCAGTAGTAGATTCGGCCCCTGGGGTCCTGAAGCTTTCTTT. This gives the protein CASSRFGPWGPEAFF.

This CDR3 is CASSRTGTGYEKLFF. CDR3 bases: TGCGCCAGCAGCCGTACCGGGACAGGGTACGAAAAACTGTTTTTT. The rearrangement links TRBV4-3 to TRBJ1-4; 9 bases fit TRBD1. The V gene end was trimmed by 4 bases and the J gene end by 8 bases; junction bases not matched to a gene: 8. The CDR3 has 15 amino acids. The germline CDR1 and CDR2 sequences are LGHNA and YSLEER.

This chain uses TRBV5-1 with TRBJ2-7; TRBD1 might be the D (6 bases). The V gene lost 2 bases and the J gene lost 5 bases, with 14 bases spanning the gap. Germline CDR1 reads SGHRS; CDR2 reads YFSETQ. The CDR3 contains 14 residues. For the CDR3, the DNA is TGCGCCAGCAGCTTCTCTGGGGGCATCGACGAGCAGTACTTC. This translates into CASSFSGGIDEQYF. The complete variable domain, with remaining parts taken from reference TRBV5-1 and TRBJ2-7, reads KAGVTQTPRYLIKTRGQQVTLSCSPISGHRSVSWYQQTPGQGLQFLFEYFSETQRNKGNFPGRFSGRQFSNSRSEMNVSTLELGDSALYLCASSFSGGIDEQYFGPGTRLTVT.

The chain has TRBV4-3 and TRBJ1-5; D call uncertain. V was clipped by 0 bases and J by 4 bases, with 16 bases between them. CDR3 size: 17 residues. Germline V gene lookup returns CDR1 LGHNA and CDR2 YSLEER. CDR3 nucleotide sequence: TGCGCCAGCAGCCAAGATTTGAGCGGCGGCCCAAATCAGCCCCAGCATTTT. Amino acid sequence: CASSQDLSGGPNQPQHF.

The chain employs TRBV30 and TRBJ1-5; D is uncertain. This CDR3 region has 13 residues. Germline loops: CDR1 GTSNPN, CDR2 SVGIG (reference sequence). Trimming left V 2 bases short and J 3 bases short, with 8 bases between. The CDR3 bases are TGTGCCTGGAGTATTGGGGTCAATCAGCCCCAGCATTTT. It encodes CAWSIGVNQPQHF. Filled out from reference TRBV30 and TRBJ1-5, the complete variable domain reads SQTIHQWPATLVQPVGSPLSLECTVEGTSNPNLYWYRQAAGRGLQLLFYSVGIGQISSEVPQNLSASRPQDRQFILSSKKLLLSDSGFYLCAWSIGVNQPQHFGDGTRLSIL.

The chain recombines TRBV30 with TRBJ2-2; D is ambiguous. Trimming removed 3 bases from V and 4 bases from J, with 9 bases in between. CDR3 size: 13 residues. Germline V gives CDR1 GTSNPN, CDR2 SVGIG (reference sequence). CDR3: CAWRTRTTGELFF. For the CDR3, the DNA is TGTGCCTGGAGGACACGGACCACCGGGGAGCTGTTTTTT. Based on the CDR3 plus reference TRBV30 and TRBJ2-2, the full variable domain is SQTIHQWPATLVQPVGSPLSLECTVEGTSNPNLYWYRQAAGRGLQLLFYSVGIGQISSEVPQNLSASRPQDRQFILSSKKLLLSDSGFYLCAWRTRTTGELFFGEGSRLTVL.

The chain couples TRBV9 to TRBJ2-2, with TRBD2 matching over 10 bases. The germline V gene encodes CDR1 SGDLS and CDR2 YYNGEE. CDR3 length: 15 residues. V trimming: 0 bases; J trimming: 6 bases; junction bases outside the gene matches: 2. CDR3 amino acids: CASSVGLAGAGELFF. For the CDR3, the DNA is TGTGCCAGCAGCGTAGGCCTAGCGGGGGCCGGGGAGCTGTTTTTT.

This clone is a singleton in its sample. This chain uses TRBV4-1 with TRBJ2-3; D is unresolved. The CDR3 sequence is 14 residues long. The V gene lost 1 base and the J gene lost 4 bases, with 9 bases spanning the gap. CDR1 MGHRA and CDR2 YSYEKL come from the germline V gene. CDR3 amino acids: CASSQGRSSDTQYF. CDR3 bases: TGCGCCAGCAGCCAAGGTCGCAGTTCAGATACGCAGTATTTT.

The chain couples TRBV5-1 to TRBJ1-6; unclear D gene. Germline lookup yields CDR1 SGHRS and CDR2 YFSETQ. This CDR3 is 15 amino acids long. V was clipped by 0 bases and J by 6 bases, with 10 bases between them. CDR3 sequence reads: CASSLGSGFNSPLHF. The CDR3 coding sequence is TGCGCCAGCAGCTTGGGATCTGGGTTTAATTCACCCCTCCACTTT.

The V gene is TRBV29-1, the J gene TRBJ2-2; TRBD2 matches at 8 bases. The germline V gene has CDR1 SQVTM and CDR2 ANQGSEA. The V gene end was trimmed by 7 bases and the J gene end by 8 bases; junction bases not matched to a gene: 6. This CDR3 is built from 12 residues. CDR3 in DNA: TGCAGCGCGGGACTAGTAGCAGGGGAGCTGTTTTTT. This sequence encodes CSAGLVAGELFF.

The rearrangement joins TRBV19 to TRBJ2-6; no reliable D call. The V end was cut by 3 bases, the J end by 1 base, with 10 bases between. In germline, CDR1 is LNHDA, CDR2 SQIVND (reference sequence). The CDR3 spans 16 residues. The CDR3 sequence: CASSMGQTSGANVLTF. The DNA of the CDR3 is TGTGCCAGTAGTATGGGTCAGACTTCTGGGGCCAACGTCCTGACTTTC.

The chain combines TRBV30 with TRBJ1-5; D gene unclear. The CDR3 sequence is 14 residues long. Trimming cost V 1 base and J 1 base, with 8 bases left between them. Looked up from germline, CDR1 is GTSNPN and CDR2 is SVGIG (reference sequence). Written as DNA, the CDR3 is TGTGCCTGGAGTGAATTTCAGAGCAATCAGCCCCAGCATTTT. This translates into CAWSEFQSNQPQHF.

The chain joins TRBV4-3 to TRBJ1-2; D gene uncertain. V gave up 0 bases and J gave up 7 bases, with 24 bases separating them. Germline CDR1 and CDR2: LGHNA and YSLEER. CDR3 length equals 18 residues. Here the CDR3 reads CASSQDPAGLPPELGYTF. The CDR3 nucleotides read TGCGCCAGCAGCCAAGATCCCGCGGGCCTCCCTCCCGAACTTGGCTACACCTTC.

The chain carries TRBV25-1 and TRBJ2-7; 7 bases are a match to TRBD1. After removal of 3 bases from V and 5 bases from J, the junction contained 7 bases not matched to a gene. Germline lookup yields CDR1 MGHDK and CDR2 SYGVNS. The length of the CDR3 is 14 residues. The CDR3 region has the DNA TGTGCCAGCAGTGATCCAGGGGGAGTCAACGAGCAGTACTTC. Residues: CASSDPGGVNEQYF.

This CDR3 is CASGLGSASYNEQFF. The CDR3 DNA sequence: TGTGCTAGTGGTTTGGGGTCGGCCTCCTACAATGAGCAGTTCTTC. This chain connects TRBV12-5 to TRBJ2-1; D is unclear. Germline lookup yields CDR1 LGHNT and CDR2 FRNRAP. CDR3 length: 15 residues. Trimming cost V 1 base and J 0 bases, with 7 bases left between them.

This clone was found once. The chain links TRBV3-1 (or the pseudogene TRBV3-2) to TRBJ1-4; D ambiguous. Germline V CDR1 and CDR2: LGHDT, YNNKEL (reference sequence). This CDR3 contains 15 residues. Trimming took 3 bases from V and 4 from J, leaving 12 bases between them. In DNA form, the CDR3 reads TGTGCCAGCAGCCATGAACTTCTTGGTAATGAAAAACTGTTTTTT. Protein sequence: CASSHELLGNEKLFF.

The chain links TRBV5-5 to TRBJ1-1, with TRBD1 identical over 11 bases. This CDR3 has 16 amino acids. Trimming at V came to 4 bases and at J to 4 bases, leaving 9 bases not matched to a gene. Germline values: CDR1 SGHKS, CDR2 YYEKEE (reference sequence). In DNA, the CDR3 is TGTGCCAGCAGCCGGACAGGGGGCGCCCCGGGCACTGAAGCTTTCTTT. Encoded protein: CASSRTGGAPGTEAFF.

The chain recombines TRBV24-1 with TRBJ1-5, with 9 bases fitting TRBD1. CDR1 and CDR2 (germline): KGHDR, SFDVKD. The CDR3 totals 17 residues. The ends lost 3 bases at V and 0 bases at J; junction bases unmatched: 5. The CDR3 region has the DNA TGTGCCACCAGTGATCGGGACAGGGACAATAGCAATCAGCCCCAGCATTTT. This sequence encodes CATSDRDRDNSNQPQHF.

This sequence joins TRBV7-9 and TRBJ2-7; a weak D match, TRBD1 (5 bases). Germline V CDR1 and CDR2: SEHNR, FQNEAQ (reference sequence). The CDR3 length is 15 residues. Trimming stripped 2 bases from V and 1 base from J, with 12 bases between. This CDR3 reads CASSLSGSGSYEQYF. For the CDR3, the DNA is TGTGCCAGCAGCTTATCAGGGTCGGGTTCCTACGAGCAGTACTTC.

The chain has TRBV11-2 and TRBJ2-7; 7 nucleotides match TRBD2. V dropped 5 bases and J dropped 3; count of bases not matched to a gene: 10. The germline gives CDR1 SGHAT, CDR2 FQNNGV. The CDR3 sequence is 15 residues long. CDR3 in amino acids: CASSPIGLAVYEQYF. CDR3 sequence (DNA): TGTGCCAGCAGCCCCATAGGGCTAGCGGTCTACGAGCAGTACTTC.

V and J are TRBV7-2 and TRBJ1-4; D is possibly TRBD1 (5 bases). The CDR3 has 15 residues. Trimming took off 5 bases at V and 2 bases at J, with 12 bases between the two ends. Germline CDR1 SGHTA, CDR2 FQGNSA. CDR3 nucleotides: TGTGCCAGCAGCCAACGACAGCACACTAATGAAAAACTGTTTTTT. It codes for CASSQRQHTNEKLFF.

This sequence joins TRBV18 and TRBJ2-1; no reliable D call. The V end lost 0 bases, the J end lost 7 bases, and 7 bases lay between the germline ends. CDR1 is KGHSH and CDR2 is LQKENI in the germline V gene. The CDR3 runs to 13 residues. The CDR3 region has the DNA TGTGCCAGCTCACCACCTCAACCGAATGAGCAGTTCTTC. The encoded protein is CASSPPQPNEQFF.

The V and J genes are TRBV6-2 or TRBV6-3 and TRBJ2-3, with D uncertain. The CDR3 loop spans 12 amino acids. Between the trimmed V and J ends, which lost 6 bases and 2 bases, there was a span of 6 bases. Per germline, CDR1 MNHEY and CDR2 SVGEGT. The DNA of the CDR3 is TGTGCCAGCAGCCGTTACACAGATACGCAGTATTTT. Its translation: CASSRYTDTQYF.